This TCR beta chain stems from a study of blood T cell repertoires in COVID-19. At the level of the study: Spain, Italy and the United States supplied samples that represented acute and convalescent COVID-19. Sample material is recorded as cDNA or gDNA derived from T cells, B-cell-depleted T cells, or PBMCs.

A Seattle source enrolled patients during active infection and followed them longitudinally. CDR3 length: 16 amino acids. Germline V lookup: CDR1 SGHDT, CDR2 YYEEEE. V trimming: 2 bases; J trimming: 5 bases; junction bases outside the gene matches: 11. As handled by the study authors: Amplification of reference gene primers was used by the study to estimate nucleated cell counts. Produced via immunoSEQ multiplex PCR; TCRdb's table is partial and in-frame only. The V and J calls and the clone size are those of that table, but D and trimming were determined from the DNA. The sample has roughly 330,000 clones; about 91% are singletons.

The material sequenced was peripheral blood. This receptor was identified in a man aged 25-45 years with COVID-19, enrolled during active disease. V and J are TRBV5-6 and TRBJ1-1; 8 nucleotides align to TRBD1. For the CDR3, the DNA is TGTGCCAGCAGCTTCTATTGGAGACAGGGGAGGACTGAAGCTTTCTTT. Residues: CASSFYWRQGRTEAFF. The entire variable domain, with the rest obtained from reference TRBV5-6 and TRBJ1-1, is as follows: DAGVTQSPTHLIKTRGQQVTLRCSPKSGHDTVSWYQQALGQGPQFIFQYYEEEERQRGNFPDRFSGHQFPNYSSELNVNALLLGDSALYLCASSFYWRQGRTEAFFGQGTRLTVV.